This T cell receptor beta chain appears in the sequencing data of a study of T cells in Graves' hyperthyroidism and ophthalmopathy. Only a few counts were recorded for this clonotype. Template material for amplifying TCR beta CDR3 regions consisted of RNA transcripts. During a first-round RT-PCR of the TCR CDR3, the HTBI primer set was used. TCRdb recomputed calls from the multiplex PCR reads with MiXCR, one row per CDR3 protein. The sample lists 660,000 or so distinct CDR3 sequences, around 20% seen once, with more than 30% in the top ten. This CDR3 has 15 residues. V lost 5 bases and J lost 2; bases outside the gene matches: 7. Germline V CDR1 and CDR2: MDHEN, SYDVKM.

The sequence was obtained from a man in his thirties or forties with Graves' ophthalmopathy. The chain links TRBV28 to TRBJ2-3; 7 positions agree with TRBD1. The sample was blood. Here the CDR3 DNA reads TGTGCCAGCAGTCCGGCCGGGACAGCCACAGATACGCAGTATTTT. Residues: CASSPAGTATDTQYF.